Sequencing of this T cell receptor beta chain was carried out in a study of shared clonotypes between healthy human individuals. Adults of Caucasian background living in Nashville, Tennessee made up all donors. Generated by immunoSEQ multiplex PCR, the TCRdb table keeps only in-frame clones and is missing some. The data show around 340,000 clones, 70% to 75% seen once. The specimen was memory CD4+ T cells sorted from blood. Sample subset: CD45RA-negative fraction. The receptor comes from a man younger than 45 in good health.

CDR3 DNA sequence: TGTGCCACCAGCAGAAGCGGGGTCGCGAATGAGCAGTTCTTC. This sequence encodes CATSRSGVANEQFF. J is TRBJ2-1 and V is TRBV15, with 7 bases matching TRBD2. The CDR3 consists of 14 residues. V dropped 2 bases and J dropped 7; count of bases not matched to a gene: 5. Germline CDR1 LNHNV, CDR2 YYDKDF (reference sequence).